This TCR beta chain was sequenced during a study of cytomegalovirus exposure and HLA in healthy donors (dated by TCRdb to 2017 to 2019). Regarding the study in general: According to an earlier analysis of 587 of the donors, 150 million to 200 million T cells yielded over 100 million unique TCR beta sequences and approximately 280 Gb of sequence data. An early release covering about 600 HLA-typed donors comprised roughly 300 gigabases of sequencing data and approximately 85 million unique TCR sequences. Among the approximately 400 genotyped donors, around 81% belonged to the genetic ancestry cluster associated with self-reported Caucasian donors. The study aimed to test whether cataloging public T cell receptors could reveal signatures of past pathogen exposure. The study used immunosequencing to profile the T cell repertoires of more than 650 subjects and linked those repertoires to cytomegalovirus serostatus. In addition to the first cohort of 650 to 750 subjects, a separate validation cohort of around 110 different subjects was used. The study combined high-throughput TCR immunosequencing, statistical association of individual TCRs with disease status, and machine learning to predict cytomegalovirus infection status. To study patterns of TCR occurrence, a later analysis re-analyzed previously published TCR beta repertoires from hundreds of donors and added high-resolution HLA genotyping. In the later analysis, no new phenotypic data were used to find candidate immune exposures; instead, reliance was placed on TCR beta sequences and their occurrence across donors. To decide whether each TCR beta V gene segment behaved as functional or pseudogenic, an earlier analysis of over 500 of the donors relied on high-throughput TCR beta sequencing. Alongside the repertoire data, information on donor age, sex, ethnicity and CMV serostatus was compiled. A later genetic analysis used genome-wide SNP genotypes for about three fifths of the 666 donors, treating that subset as a discovery cohort. All discovery cohort repertoires had been generated using a single sequencing platform. HLA typing included class I and class II loci at four-digit resolution. The number of typed donors differed by locus: about 620-630 for A, B, C, DRB1 and DQB1; approximately 530 for DQA1; roughly 600 for DPA1; and roughly 470 for DPB1. About five DR-DQ haplotypes were treated as single units for association and clustering because of strong linkage in the cohort. Across approximately 400 genotyped donors of the cohort, an average of approximately 220,000 unique TCR beta nucleotide sequences per donor were sequenced, and roughly a sixth of those sequences were non-productive. What the research found in general, with its limitations: Correlated functional status among segregating V segments might be attributable to linkage disequilibrium, but an unknown experimental factor could not be ruled out. For the cohort, immune exposure information was limited to CMV serostatus. The earlier analysis of around 600 of the donors excluded over 15 rarely observed V segments, including chromosome 9 orphons, because counts were too low. A further reported finding was that TCR beta sequences accurately predicted the HLA-A and HLA-B alleles for most subjects in the first cohort. The study listed over 150 TCR beta chains as associated with cytomegalovirus. A later analysis associated 15,000 or so TCR beta sequences with specific HLA alleles at a false discovery rate of 0.05. A cluster of highly shared sequence variants was judged likely to be a technical artifact of the sequencing pipeline. When HLA alleles, especially DR and DQ, strongly co-occurred, attributing TCR associations to individual alleles was difficult. The presence/absence analyses assumed that sequencing depth was roughly uniform across donors, and that assumption may not be true. This cohort had only TCR beta chains sequenced, and the lack of alpha or paired-chain data limited which features could be detected. A later genetic analysis associated a missense DCLRE1C variant with V-gene and J-gene trimming of TCR beta chains, and an independent cohort replicated the association. In vitro tests confirmed that a few of the cytomegalovirus-associated TCR beta chains recognize cytomegalovirus antigens. According to a later analysis, TCR association rates differed among HLA loci, with DRB1 alleles showing the most associated TCRs and HLA-C alleles showing the fewest. Compared with the roughly 710-donor mean, donors in an Asian-associated ancestry cluster had fewer N-insertions in productive TCRs, according to a later genetic analysis. In a later analysis, HLA-associated TCR beta chains showed more clonal expansion and lower generation probabilities than non-associated chains that were equally common. A later analysis reported that several top co-occurrence clusters appeared linked to parvovirus B19, influenza, CMV and Epstein-Barr virus. While some public TCRs were present in many individuals, most TCR sequences turned up only very rarely across donors. The authors suggested that the approach could potentially be generalized to other disease states and immunological phenotypes. Because some donors lacked HLA typing at each locus, the association tests relied only on the typed subset. Because the 87-base-pair reads could not distinguish some IMGT-functional V segments, including TRBV6-2 and TRBV6-3, those segments were excluded. According to a later analysis, most CMV-associated TCR beta chains appeared to be HLA-restricted, and the HLA associations seemed to be driven largely by CMV exposure. In an earlier analysis of roughly 560 of the donors, most TCR beta V segments were observed in productive rearrangements about 90% or about 30% of the time, broadly matching IMGT annotations. In both the original and validation cohorts, the classifier was reported to diagnose cytomegalovirus status with high specificity and sensitivity.

V drops 2 bases and J drops 3 bases, leaving 14 bases in between. Per the germline V gene, MRHNA is the CDR1 and SNTAGT is the CDR2. The CDR3 runs 16 amino acids, cysteine and phenylalanine included. Left in the record is the CDR3 DNA by itself, 48 bases read in frame from the first base. This clone was seen once. This receptor's antigen is unknown. The sample holds no much larger clone one base away, and base qualities are not on file. The method behind the library was the immunoSEQ multiplex PCR assay. A mixture of 60 forward primers for TCR Vbeta segments and 13 reverse primers for TCR Jbeta segments was used in the multiplex PCR. The CDR3 region of rearranged TCR beta genes was amplified from genomic DNA by a multiplex PCR assay. Amplified TCR beta libraries were sequenced as 87-base-pair reads on the Illumina HiSeq System. Turning to the authors' computational methods: A later analysis tallied around 87 million unique TCR beta chains across the 610 or so repertoires, and about 10 million of those chains were shared by two or more donors. A nearest-neighbor algorithm error-corrected the raw reads and collapsed the reads into unique sequences, merging closely related sequences to remove PCR and sequencing errors. Alignment of CDR3 sequences to IMGT reference sequences was used to assign V, D and J gene segments. For a sequence to be retained, at least a six-nucleotide match to both a V gene segment and a J gene segment was required. Rearrangements were called productive when the CDR3 lacked stop codons and stayed in frame with V and J; all others were non-productive. CDR3 was defined according to IMGT convention as the region running from the second conserved V-encoded cysteine to the conserved J-encoded phenylalanine. In an earlier analysis of more than 550 of the donors, sequences lacking an unambiguous match to a single V gene segment were excluded. An earlier analysis of 587 of the donors called V segments functional above 56.7% productive rearrangements and segregating when the between-donor standard deviation exceeded 5%. A statistical classification framework was developed to diagnose cytomegalovirus status using the catalog of TCR beta chain sequences. In a later analysis, V and J genes were assigned by comparing TCR nucleotide sequences against IMGT/GENE-DB human TR gene sequences. The TCRdist pipeline was used in a later analysis to assign CDR3 sequences and most-parsimonious VDJ recombination scenarios. In a later analysis, each TCR beta chain was defined by its CDR3 amino acid sequence together with its V-gene family, and reads lacking a unique V-gene family were excluded. A later analysis removed 450 to 600 highly shared, low-generation-probability nucleotide sequences to deal with suspected cross-contamination and a sequencing artifact. A later analysis calculated a clonal expansion index for each public chain from normalized within-repertoire ranks of inferred template counts. A later analysis computed generation probabilities with a VDJ recombination model fitted to out-of-frame rearrangements, and checked the results against IGoR. A later analysis scored TCR-TCR, TCR-HLA and TCR-CMV co-occurrence with hypergeometric tests, applying a repertoire-size bias correction to TCR pairs. A later analysis estimated false discovery rates by permuting HLA or CMV assignments 20 times. A later analysis grouped co-occurring TCRs with DBSCAN, adding TCRdist sequence similarity when clustering within HLA-allele-positive subsets. For co-occurrence clustering, repertoires with fewer than 30,000 or more than 120,000 public chains were excluded, along with roughly 5 repertoires with anomalous nucleotide sharing. TCRdb limited this immuneACCESS table to in-frame rearrangements with V and J called. A share of clones is missing; checked studies link under half to unresolved V genes, and the rest is unexplained. The V and J calls and clone size are taken from that table; D and trimming were inferred from the DNA. Recorded for this sample are approximately 150,000 clones; around 73% of them occurred a single time. The leading ten clones occupy 5% to 6.5% of the sample.

The cohort consisted of 600 to 700 healthy bone marrow donors. Cohort members were all nominally healthy when sampled, although unrecorded immune exposures were likely present. The donor was CMV seropositive and was included in the group of 250 to 300 seropositive cohort members. A peripheral blood sample was collected from each donor, and TCR beta sequencing was performed on peripheral blood mononuclear cells. The Qiagen DNeasy Blood Extraction Kit was used to extract genomic DNA from the blood cell samples. This chain joins TRBV6-4 to TRBJ2-1; the D gene is perhaps TRBD2, from 7 matching bases. The origin of this receptor is a woman between 18 and 29 years old in good health and CMV-seropositive. Sequencing was carried out using PBMCs. The encoded CDR3 is CASSDQGGENYNEQFF. The DNA sequence reads TGTGCCAGCAGTGACCAAGGGGGGGAAAACTACAATGAGCAGTTCTTC.